Sequencing of this T cell receptor beta chain was carried out in a study of blood T cell repertoires in COVID-19. Study at large: T cells, B-cell-depleted T cells, or PBMCs provided the cDNA or gDNA that served as material.

Original methodology: Reference gene primers were amplified, and this amplification served to estimate nucleated cell counts. The method was immunoSEQ multiplex PCR; TCRdb's version includes in-frame clones alone and lacks a portion of them. The V and J calls and clone size are taken from that table; D and trimming were inferred from the DNA. The sample has about 120,000 clones; 80% to 90% are singletons. This clone showed up just a few times. Germline V gene sequence: CDR1 LGHNA, CDR2 YSLEER. V lost 2 bases to trimming and J lost 1 base, with 16 bases between them. The CDR3 is 17 residues long. The V and J genes are TRBV4-3 and TRBJ2-3; tentatively, D is TRBD2 (6 bases). The receptor's source is a man aged 35-49 years with acute or convalescent COVID-19. Sequencing was done on a sample of peripheral blood. CDR3 bases: TGCGCCAGCAGCCAAAGTTTTGGAGGGGAAGGCACAGATACGCAGTATTTT. Encoded protein: CASSQSFGGEGTDTQYF.